The next 25 T cell receptor beta chains were all read from a single sample in a study of blood T cell repertoires in COVID-19. Here immunoSEQ multiplex PCR was the method, and the copy in TCRdb shows in-frame clones only, minus some. The sample gives approximately 250,000 clones, over 65% of which show up once; around 4.5% is in the top ten. Sequenced material: peripheral blood. Receptors originate from a man aged 60-69 years who had recovered from COVID-19.

The V gene is TRBV5-6, the J gene TRBJ2-1; 8 nucleotides line up with TRBD2. The CDR3 covers 15 residues. Germline V gene sequence: CDR1 SGHDT, CDR2 YYEEEE. The V segment lost 2 bases and the J segment 10 bases; nucleotides outside the gene matches: 11. As DNA, the CDR3 is TGTGCCAGCAGCTTAGGAGCCGGGGGCGGGAGGGAGCAGTTCTTC. Translation gives CASSLGAGGGREQFF.

The chain recombines TRBV3-1 (or the pseudogene TRBV3-2) with TRBJ2-5, with D possibly matching TRBD1 (6 bases). Germline CDR1 and CDR2: LGHDT and YNNKEL (reference sequence). The CDR3 contains 15 residues. Between the trimmed V and J ends, which lost 2 bases and 3 bases, there was a span of 13 bases. In nucleotides, the CDR3 is TGTGCCAGCAGCCAATATTTGGACAGAAAAGAGACCCAGTACTTC. Its translation is CASSQYLDRKETQYF.

The chain joins TRBV5-1 to TRBJ2-7; 9 nucleotides line up with TRBD2. The CDR3 loop spans 16 amino acids. Germline V gene sequence: CDR1 SGHRS, CDR2 YFSETQ. V trimming: 4 bases; J trimming: 4 bases; junction bases outside the gene matches: 12. DNA of the CDR3: TGCGCCAGCAGCAGTCAACCGGGACTAGCTTCGTACGAGCAGTACTTC. It translates to CASSSQPGLASYEQYF.

The rearrangement links TRBV19 to TRBJ2-5; maybe TRBD1 (6 bases). V was shortened by 3 bases and J by 2 bases, with 10 bases between the two germline ends. CDR1 LNHDA and CDR2 SQIVND come from the germline V gene (reference sequence). The CDR3 consists of 14 residues. The CDR3 spells CASSIGQRQETQYF. DNA for the CDR3: TGTGCCAGTAGTATCGGACAGAGACAAGAGACCCAGTACTTC.

The chain has TRBV6-5 and TRBJ1-1; D is unclear. Per the germline V gene, CDR1 is MNHEY and CDR2 is SVGAGI. The V end lost 0 bases, the J end lost 8 bases, and 10 bases lay between the germline ends. This CDR3 comprises 13 residues. The CDR3 sequence is CASSYSNLEEAFF. Written as DNA, the CDR3 is TGTGCCAGCAGTTACTCGAATTTGGAGGAAGCTTTCTTT.

This chain links TRBV6-5 with TRBJ1-5; the match to TRBD1 covers 9 bases. J gave up 6 bases and V 5 bases, and 8 bases lay outside the gene matches. The CDR3 covers 15 residues. The germline gives CDR1 MNHEY, CDR2 SVGAGI. CDR3 DNA: TGTGCCAGCAGTATAACAGGGGGCGCGGGTCAGCCCCAGCATTTT. It codes for CASSITGGAGQPQHF.

The table lists this clone with a count of one. The chain recombines TRBV11-2 with TRBJ2-3, with 9 bases matching TRBD2. V was pared by 3 bases and J by 0 bases, with 10 bases of the junction left unmatched. The germline CDR1 and CDR2 sequences are SGHAT and FQNNGV. The length of the CDR3 is 18 residues. The CDR3 here is CASSFARRGGTSTDTQYF. In DNA, the CDR3 is TGTGCCAGCAGCTTTGCCCGGCGGGGGGGAACTAGCACAGATACGCAGTATTTT.

This chain links TRBV9 with TRBJ1-4, with TRBD1 identical over 7 bases. CDR3 size: 15 residues. The germline V gene encodes CDR1 SGDLS and CDR2 YYNGEE. J lost 8 bases, V lost 1 base, and 8 bases had no gene match. CDR3 nucleotide sequence: TGTGCCAGCAGCGTACTGGGCAGGGGGAGCGAAAAACTGTTTTTT. Amino acids: CASSVLGRGSEKLFF.

This chain uses TRBV21-1 with TRBJ2-2; no check of the table's D call, TRBD2, against the DNA was made. TRBV21-1 is a pseudogene. The CDR3 has 18 residues. The CDR3 sequence is CASSKEEATTPESGELFF. The CDR3 DNA reads TGTGCCAGCAGCAAAGAGGAGGCTACGACCCCCGAATCCGGGGAGCTGTTTTTT.

V and J are TRBV25-1 and TRBJ1-3; D is ambiguous. CDR3 size: 15 residues. Trimming took 4 bases from V and 2 from J, leaving 12 bases between them. Germline V CDR1 and CDR2: MGHDK, SYGVNS. For the CDR3, the DNA is TGTGCCAGCAGTGTTCCCGCCACAACTGGAAACACCATATATTTT. Protein product: CASSVPATTGNTIYF.

The chain combines TRBV10-2 with TRBJ1-3, with D hard to call. Deletions cut 7 bases from V and 4 bases from J, with 11 bases between. Germline V gene sequence: CDR1 WSHSY, CDR2 SAAADI. This CDR3 has 13 amino acids. The CDR3 sequence: CASTGSAGNTIYF. For the CDR3, the DNA is TGCGCCAGCACAGGTTCGGCCGGAAACACCATATATTTT.

V is TRBV27 and J is TRBJ2-3; 12 bases are a match to TRBD2. After removal of 5 bases from V and 4 bases from J, the junction contained 4 bases not matched to a gene. The germline V gene encodes CDR1 MNHEY and CDR2 SMNVEV (reference sequence). The CDR3 runs 15 residues. The DNA for the CDR3 is TGTGCCAGCAGTCTAGCGGGGGGGCCCTCAGATACGCAGTATTTT. Translated: CASSLAGGPSDTQYF.

The rearrangement uses TRBV28 and TRBJ1-1; D might be TRBD1 (6 bases). The CDR3 spans 15 residues. The V end was cut by 2 bases, the J end by 0 bases, with 10 bases between. Germline CDR1 MDHEN, CDR2 SYDVKM. CDR3 coding DNA: TGTGCCAGCAGTTTAGGGACACTTATGAACACTGAAGCTTTCTTT. Protein product: CASSLGTLMNTEAFF. The full variable domain, in which reference TRBV28 and TRBJ1-1 provide the parts outside the CDR3, is DVKVTQSSRYLVKRTGEKVFLECVQDMDHENMFWYRQDPGLGLRLIYFSYDVKMKEKGDIPEGYSVSREKKERFSLILESASTNQTSMYLCASSLGTLMNTEAFFGQGTRLTVV.

The CDR3 bases are TGTGCCAGCTCACCTAATCCACCGGGACAAATTAACTATGGCTACACCTTC. Protein product: CASSPNPPGQINYGYTF. The J gene is TRBJ1-2, the V gene TRBV18, with D perhaps matching TRBD1 (6 bases). Per the germline V gene, CDR1 is KGHSH and CDR2 is LQKENI. This CDR3 contains 17 residues. V gave up 3 bases and J gave up 1 base, with 18 bases separating them.

The chain employs TRBV18 and TRBJ1-5; TRBD1 might be the D (6 bases). Germline CDR1 and CDR2: KGHSH and LQKENI. The CDR3 has 15 amino acids. V was cut by 6 bases and J by 5 bases, with 17 bases left in between. CDR3 in DNA: TGTGCCAGCTCGAAGACCGGGACACGAGATCAGCCCCAGCATTTT. Residues: CASSKTGTRDQPQHF.

The CDR3 loop reads CATSRDLAALGAQHF. Written as DNA, the CDR3 is TGTGCCACCAGCAGAGATTTGGCGGCCCTCGGGGCCCAGCATTTT. The gene calls are TRBV15 and TRBJ1-5, with D hard to call. Trimming stripped 0 bases from V and 11 bases from J, with 17 bases between. Per germline, CDR1 LNHNV and CDR2 YYDKDF (reference sequence). This CDR3 contains 15 residues.

The rearrangement joins TRBV7-9 to TRBJ1-6; TRBD1 matches 8 bases. The germline V gene encodes CDR1 SEHNR and CDR2 FQNEAQ (reference sequence). The CDR3 runs 13 residues. V shed 6 bases, J shed 10 bases, and the junction held 5 bases outside the gene matches. DNA of the CDR3: TGTGCCAGCAGGGACGACAGGGGATCACCCCTCCACTTT. Its protein product is CASRDDRGSPLHF.

This chain uses TRBV29-1 with TRBJ2-6; 12 nucleotides align to TRBD1. CDR3 size: 15 residues. CDR1 and CDR2 (germline): SQVTM, ANQGSEA. With 6 bases clipped from V and 4 bases from J, the junction kept 4 bases outside the gene matches. The CDR3 DNA sequence: TGCAGCGTCCGGGACAGGGGGCTCGGGGCCAACGTCCTGACTTTC. Translating it yields CSVRDRGLGANVLTF.

The chain combines TRBV4-1 with TRBJ2-7; TRBD2 matches 9 bases. The germline CDR1 and CDR2 sequences are MGHRA and YSYEKL. V was clipped by 4 bases and J by 2 bases; unmatched bases: 12. The CDR3 runs 17 residues. CDR3 protein: CASSRSPTSGRTYEQYF. The CDR3 coding sequence is TGCGCCAGCAGCCGCTCCCCGACTAGCGGTAGAACCTACGAGCAGTACTTC.

J is TRBJ2-2 and V is TRBV7-2, with TRBD1 matching 8 bases. The germline V gene encodes CDR1 SGHTA and CDR2 FQGNSA. This CDR3 spans 15 amino acids. The junction had 7 bases not matched to a gene; V was cut back by 2 bases and J by 8 bases. Written as DNA, the CDR3 is TGTGCCAGCAGCTTATCCGGACAGGGTAGGGGGGAGCTGTTTTTT. It encodes CASSLSGQGRGELFF.

This clone was picked up a small number of times. J is TRBJ1-5 and V is TRBV4-2; 8 nucleotides agree with TRBD1. Germline CDR1 is LGHNA and CDR2 is YNFKEQ. The length of the CDR3 is 15 residues. The trim removed 0 bases at V and 6 bases at J, leaving 4 bases unmatched. The CDR3 DNA reads TGTGCCAGCAGCCAAGATGGACAGGGTATTCAGCCCCAGCATTTT. This translates into CASSQDGQGIQPQHF.

There are a few counts of this clone. V gene TRBV3-1 (or the pseudogene TRBV3-2) combines with J gene TRBJ2-2; D is possibly TRBD2 (6 bases). Germline CDR1 reads LGHDT; CDR2 reads YNNKEL (reference sequence). Trimming took off 1 base at V and 5 bases at J, with 17 bases between the two ends. The CDR3 has 17 residues. In DNA, the CDR3 is TGTGCCAGCAGCCAAGTGGCGGGGCTGACGGGGACCGGGGAGCTGTTTTTT. This sequence encodes CASSQVAGLTGTGELFF.

The V and J genes are TRBV5-6 and TRBJ1-2; possibly TRBD1 for D (6 bases). Looked up from germline, CDR1 is SGHDT and CDR2 is YYEEEE. V gave up 0 bases and J gave up 7 bases, with 16 bases separating them. This CDR3 has 15 residues. The CDR3, as DNA: TGTGCCAGCAGCTTGGCCTCTACAGGGAGCGGTGGCTACACCTTC. It specifies CASSLASTGSGGYTF. Variable domain in full (rest from reference TRBV5-6 and TRBJ1-2): DAGVTQSPTHLIKTRGQQVTLRCSPKSGHDTVSWYQQALGQGPQFIFQYYEEEERQRGNFPDRFSGHQFPNYSSELNVNALLLGDSALYLCASSLASTGSGGYTFGSGTRLTVV.

A few counts support this clone. The V and J genes are TRBV3-1 (or the pseudogene TRBV3-2) and TRBJ1-1; 12 bases map to TRBD1. The CDR3 is 16 residues long. Germline CDR1 and CDR2: LGHDT and YNNKEL (reference sequence). V was pared by 4 bases and J by 4 bases, with 7 bases of the junction left unmatched. This CDR3 reads CASSLGTGGAGTEAFF. The CDR3 nucleotides are TGTGCCAGCAGCCTCGGGACAGGGGGCGCGGGCACTGAAGCTTTCTTT.

This rearrangement joins TRBV19 to TRBJ2-1, with TRBD2 identical over 10 bases. The CDR3 is 14 residues long. Trimming at V came to 5 bases and at J to 6 bases, leaving 4 bases not matched to a gene. Germline CDR1 is LNHDA and CDR2 is SQIVND (reference sequence). CDR3 in DNA: TGTGCCAGTAGTGGGGAGCGGGGGGGCAATGAGCAGTTCTTC. Amino acids: CASSGERGGNEQFF.